A single sample is the source of the 5 T cell receptor beta chains below, sequenced in a study of blood T cell repertoires in COVID-19. Sequencing used immunoSEQ multiplex PCR; TCRdb keeps in-frame clones, though not all of them. Of more than 300,000 clones listed, 80% to 90% are singletons. Sequenced sample: peripheral blood. Receptors originate from a man aged 18 to 35 who had recovered from COVID-19.

The genes are TRBV5-4 and TRBJ2-1; a weak D match, TRBD2 (5 bases). There are 14 residues in the CDR3. Trimming took 1 base from V and 4 from J, leaving 9 bases between them. The germline V gene encodes CDR1 SGHNT and CDR2 YYREEE (reference sequence). The CDR3, as DNA: TGTGCCAGCAGCTTGATGGACTCTTACAATGAGCAGTTCTTC. This sequence encodes CASSLMDSYNEQFF.

The table lists this clone with a few counts. This chain connects TRBV9 to TRBJ2-7; 9 positions agree with TRBD1. This CDR3 is 15 amino acids long. V lost 3 bases to trimming and J lost 3 bases; unmatched junction nucleotides: 7. Germline lookup yields CDR1 SGDLS and CDR2 YYNGEE. CDR3 sequence (DNA): TGTGCCAGCAGCGCCCCCGGGACAGGGAACTACGAGCAGTACTTC. This codes for CASSAPGTGNYEQYF.

There are a few counts of this clone. The chain combines TRBV19 with TRBJ1-5; 7 bases agree with TRBD1. V lost 4 bases and J lost 6; bases outside the gene matches: 6. The CDR3 spans 14 residues. Germline V lookup: CDR1 LNHDA, CDR2 SQIVND (reference sequence). The CDR3, as DNA: TGTGCCAGTAGTACTCACAGGGGCCCTCAGCCCCAGCATTTT. Encoded protein: CASSTHRGPQPQHF.

The gene calls are TRBV19 and TRBJ1-4; 7 bases are shared with TRBD1. Germline V lookup: CDR1 LNHDA, CDR2 SQIVND (reference sequence). The length of the CDR3 is 18 residues. The V and J ends lost 1 base and 5 bases, in that order; junction bases with no gene match: 13. CDR3 region: CASSIATGPTTRNEKLFF. The CDR3 nucleotides read TGTGCCAGTAGTATAGCGACAGGGCCGACTACCCGGAATGAAAAACTGTTTTTT. Full variable domain (outside the CDR3, taken from reference TRBV19 and TRBJ1-4): DGGITQSPKYLFRKEGQNVTLSCEQNLNHDAMYWYRQDPGQGLRLIYYSQIVNDFQKGDIAEGYSVSREKKESFPLTVTSAQKNPTAFYLCASSIATGPTTRNEKLFFGSGTQLSVL.

The chain carries TRBV28 and TRBJ1-5; D is unresolved. This CDR3 region has 11 residues. Germline assignment: CDR1 MDHEN and CDR2 SYDVKM. V was shortened by 4 bases and J by 6 bases, with 4 bases between the two germline ends. CDR3 residues: CASSSGQPQHF. The DNA for the CDR3 is TGTGCCAGCAGTTCGGGTCAGCCCCAGCATTTT.